The next 11 T cell receptor beta chains were all read from a single sample in a study of blood T cell repertoires in COVID-19. Using immunoSEQ multiplex PCR, the repertoire was profiled, and TCRdb retains in-frame clones only, with some absent. The table has 150,000 to 200,000 clones, around 89% seen once. Input material: peripheral blood. These receptor sequences come from a human donor in a cohort sampled during active COVID-19.

The chain couples TRBV5-1 to TRBJ2-1; TRBD1 aligns across 10 bases. There are 17 residues in the CDR3. The V and J ends lost 4 bases and 4 bases, in that order; junction bases with no gene match: 11. The germline V gene has CDR1 SGHRS and CDR2 YFSETQ. The CDR3 protein is CASSNPVGTGAYNEQFF. DNA of the CDR3: TGCGCCAGCAGCAATCCTGTGGGGACAGGGGCATACAATGAGCAGTTCTTC.

This clone was recorded a few times. The chain joins TRBV7-9 to TRBJ1-1, with D perhaps matching TRBD1 (5 bases). V was clipped by 5 bases and J by 4 bases, with 11 bases between them. Germline V lookup: CDR1 SEHNR, CDR2 FQNEAQ (reference sequence). The CDR3 is 13 amino acids. In DNA form, the CDR3 reads TGTGCCAGCAGCCTCCAGGGTGCCACTGAAGCTTTCTTT. This encodes CASSLQGATEAFF.

The chain links TRBV28 to TRBJ1-2; the D is unclear. The V end lost 1 base, the J end lost 14 bases, and 20 bases lay between the germline ends. The CDR3 sequence is 14 residues long. Germline CDR1 is MDHEN and CDR2 is SYDVKM. The chain's CDR3 is CASSLFAGPANHTF. CDR3 sequence (DNA): TGTGCCAGCAGTTTATTTGCAGGTCCCGCTAATCATACCTTC.

This chain connects TRBV9 to TRBJ2-2; possibly TRBD2 for D (6 bases). Trimming shortened V by 4 bases and J by 3 bases, and 10 bases separated the two germline ends. The germline V gene has CDR1 SGDLS and CDR2 YYNGEE. This CDR3 has 14 amino acids. CDR3 sequence reads: CASSPGGDTGELFF. CDR3 bases: TGTGCCAGCAGCCCTGGAGGGGACACCGGGGAGCTGTTTTTT.

This clone was found once. V gene TRBV12-3 or TRBV12-4 combines with J gene TRBJ1-1, with a weak D call TRBD1 (5 bases). The CDR3 covers 13 residues. V dropped 2 bases and J dropped 6 bases, with 10 bases sitting between them. CDR3 bases: TGTGCCAGCAGTTTATCGACCAGGGCTGAAGCTTTCTTT. This gives the protein CASSLSTRAEAFF.

The chain combines TRBV5-1 with TRBJ2-7; 8 nucleotides align to TRBD1. Germline trimming cut 0 bases from V and 1 base from J; bases unmatched to any gene: 6. The CDR3 covers 16 residues. From germline, CDR1 is SGHRS and CDR2 YFSETQ. The CDR3 DNA reads as TGCGCCAGCAGCTTGGATCCAGGGGGCGCTTCCTACGAGCAGTACTTC. Amino acid sequence: CASSLDPGGASYEQYF.

CDR3 protein: CASSLIGFGTETQYF. The CDR3 bases are TGTGCCAGCAGCTTAATTGGTTTCGGTACCGAGACCCAGTACTTC. J is TRBJ2-5 and V is TRBV11-2, with D uncertain. The CDR3 is 15 amino acids. Trimming pared 2 bases from V and 5 bases from J, leaving 15 bases between. Germline V gene data show CDR1 as SGHAT and CDR2 as FQNNGV.

The genes are TRBV19 and TRBJ2-5; TRBD1 matches at 8 bases. This CDR3 contains 12 residues. The V gene end was trimmed by 5 bases and the J gene end by 6 bases; junction bases not matched to a gene: 2. Germline V gene data show CDR1 as LNHDA and CDR2 as SQIVND (reference sequence). The CDR3 DNA reads as TGTGCCAGTAGTCAGGGGGCAAAGACCCAGTACTTC. Protein product: CASSQGAKTQYF.

The V and J genes are TRBV14 and TRBJ2-7, with no clear D. Deletions cut 5 bases from V and 0 bases from J, with 8 bases between. This CDR3 spans 13 amino acids. CDR1 and CDR2 (germline): SGHDN, FVKESK. The CDR3 sequence: CASSARSSYEQYF. CDR3 DNA sequence: TGTGCCAGCAGCGCGAGGTCCTCCTACGAGCAGTACTTC.

The CDR3 region has the DNA TGTGCCAGCAGCTTAGATTTGGGGACTAGCGGTTTCCACGAGCAGTACTTC. Its protein is CASSLDLGTSGFHEQYF. The V gene is TRBV7-2, the J gene TRBJ2-7; 11 bases are shared with TRBD2. V was clipped by 1 base and J by 5 bases; unmatched bases: 10. The CDR3 length is 17 residues. CDR1 and CDR2 from the germline V gene are SGHTA and FQGNSA. The full variable domain, in which reference TRBV7-2 and TRBJ2-7 provide the parts outside the CDR3, is GAGVSQSPSNKVTEKGKDVELRCDPISGHTALYWYRQSLGQGLEFLIYFQGNSAPDKSGLPSDRFSAERTGGSVSTLTIQRTQQEDSAVYLCASSLDLGTSGFHEQYFGPGTRLTVT.

CDR3 nucleotide sequence: TGTGCCAGCTCCCCTGGGGCGGAAGCTTTCTTT. Protein product: CASSPGAEAFF. V and J are TRBV18 and TRBJ1-1; D is possibly TRBD1 (5 bases). Trimming left V 6 bases short and J 8 bases short, with 10 bases between. This CDR3 spans 11 amino acids. Germline V gene data show CDR1 as KGHSH and CDR2 as LQKENI.